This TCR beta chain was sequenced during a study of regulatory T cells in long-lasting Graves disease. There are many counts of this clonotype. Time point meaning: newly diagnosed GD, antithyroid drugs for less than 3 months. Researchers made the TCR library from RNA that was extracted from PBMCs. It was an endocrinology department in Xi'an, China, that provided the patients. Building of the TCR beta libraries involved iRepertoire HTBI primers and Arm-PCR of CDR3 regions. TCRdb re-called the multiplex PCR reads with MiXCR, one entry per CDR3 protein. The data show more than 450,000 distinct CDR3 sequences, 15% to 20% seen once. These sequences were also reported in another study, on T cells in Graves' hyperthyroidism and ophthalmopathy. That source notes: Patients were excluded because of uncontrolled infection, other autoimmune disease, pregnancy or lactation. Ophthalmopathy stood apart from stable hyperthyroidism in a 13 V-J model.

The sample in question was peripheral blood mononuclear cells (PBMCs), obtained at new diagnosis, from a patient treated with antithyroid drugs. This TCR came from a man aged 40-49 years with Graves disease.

The CDR3 DNA follows: TGTGCCAGCAGCAAGGGGACTAGCGTGGCAGATACGCAGTATTTT. As protein: CASSKGTSVADTQYF. The genes are TRBV7-3 and TRBJ2-3, with TRBD2 matching 10 bases. Trimming removed 5 bases from V and 4 bases from J; junction bases left unmatched: 6. Germline CDR1 and CDR2: SGHTA and FQGTGA. The CDR3 contains 15 residues.